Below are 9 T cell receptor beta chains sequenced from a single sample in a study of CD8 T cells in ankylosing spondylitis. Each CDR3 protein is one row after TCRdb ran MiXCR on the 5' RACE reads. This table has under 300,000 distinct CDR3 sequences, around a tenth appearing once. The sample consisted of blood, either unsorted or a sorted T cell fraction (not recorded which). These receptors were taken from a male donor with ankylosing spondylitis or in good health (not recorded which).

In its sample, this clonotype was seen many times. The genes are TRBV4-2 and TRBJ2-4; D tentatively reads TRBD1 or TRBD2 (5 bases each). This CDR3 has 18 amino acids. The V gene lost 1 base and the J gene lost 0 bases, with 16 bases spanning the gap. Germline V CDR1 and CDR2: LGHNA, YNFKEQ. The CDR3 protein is CASSQAPRGTLAKNIQYF. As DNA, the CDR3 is TGTGCCAGCAGCCAAGCCCCACGAGGGACCTTAGCCAAAAACATTCAGTACTTC.

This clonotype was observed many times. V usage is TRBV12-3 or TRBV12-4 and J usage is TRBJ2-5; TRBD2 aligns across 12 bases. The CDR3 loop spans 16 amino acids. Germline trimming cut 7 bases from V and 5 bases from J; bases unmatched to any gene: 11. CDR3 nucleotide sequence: TGTGCCAGCACCCTTCTAGCGGGAGGGCCGGGGGAGACCCAGTACTTC. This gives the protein CASTLLAGGPGETQYF.

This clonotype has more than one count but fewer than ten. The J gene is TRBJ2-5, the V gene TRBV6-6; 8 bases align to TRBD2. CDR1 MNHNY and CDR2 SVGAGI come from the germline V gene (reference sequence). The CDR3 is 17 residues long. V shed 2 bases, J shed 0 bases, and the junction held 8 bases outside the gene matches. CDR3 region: CASSYMAGGGYQETQYF. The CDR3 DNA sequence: TGTGCCAGCAGTTACATGGCTGGCGGGGGGTACCAAGAGACCCAGTACTTC.

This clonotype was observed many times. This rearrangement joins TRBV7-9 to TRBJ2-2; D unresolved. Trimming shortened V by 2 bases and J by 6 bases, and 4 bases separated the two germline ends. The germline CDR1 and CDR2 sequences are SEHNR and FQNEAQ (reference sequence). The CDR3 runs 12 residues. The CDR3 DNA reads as TGTGCCAGCAGCTTATATTCCGGGGAGCTGTTTTTT. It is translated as CASSLYSGELFF.

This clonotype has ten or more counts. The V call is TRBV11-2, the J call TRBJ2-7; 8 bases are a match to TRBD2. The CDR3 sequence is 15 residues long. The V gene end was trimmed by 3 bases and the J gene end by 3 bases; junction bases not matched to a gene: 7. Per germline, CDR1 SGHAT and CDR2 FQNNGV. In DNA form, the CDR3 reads TGTGCCAGCAGCTTGACAAGCGGGAGTATCTACGAGCAGTACTTC. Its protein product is CASSLTSGSIYEQYF. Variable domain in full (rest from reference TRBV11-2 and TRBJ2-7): EAGVAQSPRYKIIEKRQSVAFWCNPISGHATLYWYQQILGQGPKLLIQFQNNGVVDDSQLPKDRFSAERLKGVDSTLKIQPAKLEDSAVYLCASSLTSGSIYEQYFGPGTRLTVT.

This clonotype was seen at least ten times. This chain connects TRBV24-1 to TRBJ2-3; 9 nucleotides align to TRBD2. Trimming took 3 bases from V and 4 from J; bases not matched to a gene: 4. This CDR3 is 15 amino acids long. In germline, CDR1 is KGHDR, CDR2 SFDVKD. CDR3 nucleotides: TGTGCCACCAGTGATGAGCGGGGGGAGTCAGATACGCAGTATTTT. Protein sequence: CATSDERGESDTQYF.

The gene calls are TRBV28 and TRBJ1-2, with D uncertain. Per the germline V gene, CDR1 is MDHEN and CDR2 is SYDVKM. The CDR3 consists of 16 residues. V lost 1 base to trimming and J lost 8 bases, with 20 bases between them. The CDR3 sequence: CASSLSEKRFYGGYTF. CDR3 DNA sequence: TGTGCCAGCAGTTTATCAGAAAAGAGATTCTATGGGGGCTACACCTTC.

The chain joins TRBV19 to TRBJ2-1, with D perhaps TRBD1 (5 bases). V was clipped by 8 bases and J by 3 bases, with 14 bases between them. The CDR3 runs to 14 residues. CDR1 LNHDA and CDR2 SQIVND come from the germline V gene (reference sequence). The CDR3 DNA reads TGTGCCAGTTCAGGTCCAGGGCACTACAATGAGCAGTTCTTC. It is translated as CASSGPGHYNEQFF.

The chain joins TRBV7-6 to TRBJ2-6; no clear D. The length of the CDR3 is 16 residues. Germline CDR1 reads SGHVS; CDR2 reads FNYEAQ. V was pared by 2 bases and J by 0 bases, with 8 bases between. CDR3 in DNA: TGTGCCAGCAGCTTATTATGGCCCTCTGGGGCCAACGTCCTGACTTTC. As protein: CASSLLWPSGANVLTF.